Listed here are 16 T cell receptor beta chains from one sample, sequenced in a study of blood T cell repertoires in COVID-19. Profiled with immunoSEQ multiplex PCR; TCRdb holds only in-frame clones, not every one. The repertoire holds 390,000 or so clones, with about nine tenths as singletons. The material sequenced was peripheral blood. Receptor source: a woman aged 25-40 years with active or convalescent COVID-19.

The V gene is TRBV3-1 (or the pseudogene TRBV3-2), the J gene TRBJ2-1; TRBD2 matches at 10 bases. After removal of 4 bases from V and 4 bases from J, the junction contained 4 bases not matched to a gene. The germline gives CDR1 LGHDT, CDR2 YNNKEL (reference sequence). The CDR3 has 15 residues. The CDR3, as DNA: TGTGCCAGCAGCCGGACTAGCGGAACTTACAATGAGCAGTTCTTC. It codes for CASSRTSGTYNEQFF.

J is TRBJ2-3 and V is TRBV20-1; the match to TRBD2 covers 11 bases. V dropped 3 bases and J dropped 3; count of bases not matched to a gene: 8. This CDR3 spans 16 amino acids. Germline CDR1 DFQATT, CDR2 SNEGSKA (reference sequence). CDR3 sequence reads: CSASVPGLAATDTQYF. CDR3 nucleotides: TGCAGTGCTAGTGTACCGGGACTAGCGGCTACAGATACGCAGTATTTT.

Here the CDR3 reads CASSPGSRYTEAFF. In DNA, the CDR3 is TGTGCCAGCAGCCCCGGGAGTCGGTACACTGAAGCTTTCTTT. V gene TRBV11-2 combines with J gene TRBJ1-1, with D hard to call. CDR3 length: 14 residues. Germline V gene data show CDR1 as SGHAT and CDR2 as FQNNGV. With 5 bases removed from V and 3 bases from J, the gap between germline ends came to 13 bases.

The rearrangement links TRBV3-1 (or the pseudogene TRBV3-2) to TRBJ2-5; TRBD1 is a possible D gene (6 bases). The CDR3 sequence is 16 residues long. Germline-derived CDR1 and CDR2 are LGHDT and YNNKEL (reference sequence). V was pared by 4 bases and J by 1 base, with 16 bases between. The CDR3 DNA reads as TGTGCCAGCAGCCTAGTATGGACAGCGCTCCAAGAGACCCAGTACTTC. Its translation is CASSLVWTALQETQYF.

This clone has only one observation. The chain employs TRBV5-4 and TRBJ1-2, with D unresolved. Germline-derived CDR1 and CDR2 are SGHNT and YYREEE (reference sequence). This CDR3 has 15 residues. V lost 0 bases to trimming and J lost 2 bases, with 11 bases between them. The CDR3 DNA reads TGTGCCAGCAGCTTGGGGACCCCGGGAAACTATGGCTACACCTTC. Protein sequence: CASSLGTPGNYGYTF.

The V and J genes are TRBV5-5 and TRBJ1-2; possible D gene TRBD1, 6 bases. This CDR3 comprises 14 residues. Germline-derived CDR1 and CDR2 are SGHKS and YYEKEE (reference sequence). V dropped 4 bases and J dropped 2 bases, with 12 bases sitting between them. The CDR3 is CASSPPDSNYGYTF. CDR3 DNA sequence: TGTGCCAGCAGCCCCCCGGACAGCAACTATGGCTACACCTTC.

This chain connects TRBV7-2 to TRBJ2-1; D is perhaps TRBD1 (6 bases). The CDR3 totals 16 residues. V gave up 2 bases and J gave up 1 base, with 12 bases separating them. The germline V gene has CDR1 SGHTA and CDR2 FQGNSA. The chain's CDR3 is CASSLMGTNSYNEQFF. The CDR3 nucleotides read TGTGCCAGCAGCTTAATGGGGACAAATTCCTACAATGAGCAGTTCTTC.

CDR3 loop: CASSSPTRGLFF. CDR3 DNA sequence: TGTGCCAGCAGTTCGCCGACCCGGGGACTGTTTTTT. The rearrangement uses TRBV6-5 and TRBJ1-4; D is ambiguous. There are 12 residues in the CDR3. Trimming left V 4 bases short and J 13 bases short, with 13 bases between. Germline V gives CDR1 MNHEY, CDR2 SVGAGI.

This clone was counted only a few times. This chain uses TRBV9 with TRBJ1-3, with D unresolved. Germline assignment: CDR1 SGDLS and CDR2 YYNGEE. The V gene lost 0 bases and the J gene lost 4 bases, with 11 bases spanning the gap. CDR3 length equals 15 residues. CDR3 protein: CASSVDSTEGNTIYF. The CDR3 nucleotides read TGTGCCAGCAGCGTAGACAGCACAGAGGGAAACACCATATATTTT.

This chain links TRBV18 with TRBJ2-2, with D unresolved. Deletions cut 3 bases from V and 6 bases from J, with 5 bases between. Germline V gene data show CDR1 as KGHSH and CDR2 as LQKENI. The CDR3 runs 12 residues. Here the CDR3 reads CASSPDSGELFF. CDR3 nucleotide sequence: TGTGCCAGCTCACCTGACTCCGGGGAGCTGTTTTTT.

The chain couples TRBV6-5 to TRBJ1-2, with D perhaps TRBD1 (6 bases). The CDR3 length is 14 residues. From germline, CDR1 is MNHEY and CDR2 SVGAGI. The germline V and J ends were trimmed by 3 bases and 1 base, with 9 bases remaining between them. CDR3 in amino acids: CASSYDRINYGYTF. CDR3 nucleotide sequence: TGTGCCAGCAGTTATGACAGGATTAACTATGGCTACACCTTC.

The chain carries TRBV23-1 and TRBJ1-3; D uncertain. TRBV23-1 is assigned to the ORF class and has an uncertain function. The CDR3 has 13 residues. The V end lost 3 bases, the J end lost 1 base, and 4 bases lay between the germline ends. The chain's CDR3 is CASSQRSGNTIYF. In DNA, the CDR3 is TGCGCCAGCAGTCAGCGGTCTGGAAACACCATATATTTT.

The J gene is TRBJ1-1, the V gene TRBV5-1; TRBD1 matches 7 bases. After removal of 0 bases from V and 3 bases from J, the junction contained 8 bases not matched to a gene. The germline CDR1 and CDR2 sequences are SGHRS and YFSETQ. The CDR3 is made up of 16 amino acids. The chain's CDR3 is CASSLARTTGDTEAFF. In DNA, the CDR3 is TGCGCCAGCAGCTTGGCCCGGACAACAGGGGACACTGAAGCTTTCTTT.

The chain couples TRBV4-2 to TRBJ2-7; tentative D call: TRBD2 (5 bases). Germline V gene sequence: CDR1 LGHNA, CDR2 YNFKEQ. The CDR3 extends over 14 amino acids. With 3 bases removed from V and 5 bases from J, the gap between germline ends came to 14 bases. CDR3: CASSQLGRRDEQYF. The CDR3 DNA follows: TGTGCCAGCAGCCAGCTCGGCAGGCGGGACGAGCAGTACTTC.

CDR3 in amino acids: CASSQGRTSGLDTQYF. The CDR3 bases are TGTGCCAGCAGCCAGGGCCGTACTAGCGGGTTGGATACGCAGTATTTT. V usage is TRBV3-1 (or the pseudogene TRBV3-2) and J usage is TRBJ2-3; 9 bases match TRBD2. The length of the CDR3 is 16 residues. V lost 3 bases, J lost 6 bases, and 10 bases stayed unmatched. Germline V gene data show CDR1 as LGHDT and CDR2 as YNNKEL (reference sequence).

J is TRBJ1-2 and V is TRBV6-1; 9 bases map to TRBD1. Germline V gene lookup returns CDR1 MNHNS and CDR2 SASEGT. V was pared by 4 bases and J by 0 bases, with 9 bases of the junction left unmatched. The CDR3 sequence is 17 residues long. The CDR3 sequence: CASSGRAGTGPNYGYTF. The CDR3 nucleotides are TGTGCCAGCAGTGGGAGAGCCGGGACAGGGCCTAACTATGGCTACACCTTC.